Sequencing of this T cell receptor (beta chain) was carried out in a study of blood T cell repertoires in COVID-19 (dated by TCRdb to the early 2020s). With respect to the entire study: Collaborator samples came from the United States, Italy and Spain and covered acute and convalescent phases of COVID-19. The prospective study material was composed of cDNA or gDNA derived from T cells, B-cell-depleted T cells, or PBMCs. Deeply sampled blood TCRbeta repertoires from subjects exposed to, actively infected with, or recovered from COVID-19 were included in the dataset. A freely available public database, intended as a resource for researchers studying the immune response to SARS-CoV-2, is where the repertoires were released. Samples came from the ongoing ImmuneRACE study (first 160 participants) plus 1,254 subjects from 6 global collaborators. Nearly every sample came with metadata listing a de-identified subject ID, COVID-19 status, age in years and sex. Where HLA class I and class II types were available, the types were taken from metadata supplied by the sample provider, not from assay-based typing.

Summary of the overall study and its limitations: How much clinical and demographic metadata was included differed by source and by participant, and the metadata was provided uncurated.

TCRbeta CDR3 regions were amplified from genomic DNA by means of the immunoSEQ Assay, a bias-controlled multiplex PCR. Turning to the authors' computational methods: Nucleated cell counts per sample were estimated from amplification of reference gene primers within the assay. Sequence reads were collapsed and filtered to measure the absolute abundance of every unique TCRbeta CDR3 rearrangement. For each sample, productive Simpson clonality was calculated as the square root of Simpson's diversity index across productive rearrangements. TCRdb took over this immuneACCESS table, retaining in-frame rearrangements with V and J assigned. Such tables are incomplete; in checked studies, under half of the missing clones stem from an unresolved V gene, and the remainder is unexplained. Clonal size and the V and J genes are those of that table, whereas D and trimming came from the DNA. The sample table holds almost 400,000 clones, of which roughly 88% were seen once. The top ten clonotypes cover 0.9% to 1% of the sample.

From cysteine to phenylalanine, the CDR3 is 14 amino acids long. The read is trimmed to its CDR3 DNA, 42 bases read in frame from base 1. Cut back by 3 bases and 3 bases, the V and J ends lie 12 bases apart. CDR1 and CDR2 (SEHNR, FQNEAQ) derive from the germline V gene (reference sequence). Participants in the prospective study were aged roughly 18 to 100 years, lived in about two dozen United States geographic areas, and enrolled through a virtual design. In the prospective study, cohorts were assigned on the basis of participant-reported clinical history obtained from a screening survey and a study questionnaire. Mobile phlebotomists in the prospective study collected whole blood, serum and a nasopharyngeal or oropharyngeal swab from every participant. Over a roughly 2-month period, participants in the prospective study had the option of providing additional blood draws and questionnaires. Before DNA extraction, blood samples from the prospective study were shipped at room temperature or frozen.

Comments on this clone: What antigen it recognizes has not been identified. No qualities accompany the bases; no much larger clone lies one base away.

The chain uses TRBV7-9 and TRBJ2-7; TRBD1 is perhaps the D gene, given 6 matching bases. What was sequenced was PBMCs or T cells enriched from blood (not recorded which). The sequence was collected from a woman aged 25 to 45 with acute COVID-19. The DNA reads TGTGCCAGCAGCTTTAGAACGGACAGCTACGAGCAGTACTTC. Protein translation: CASSFRTDSYEQYF.